These T cell receptor beta chains were read from a single sample in a study of cytomegalovirus exposure and HLA in healthy donors. TCRdb keeps only in-frame clones here, not all; method: immunoSEQ multiplex PCR. Counted here are around 150,000 clones, roughly 79% occurring once; the ten biggest clones make up 0.5% to 0.85%. What was sequenced was PBMCs. Source of these receptors: a male donor in good health and CMV-seronegative. Both conserved end residues are part of each CDR3. Not all rows give a size; the values are once, few, many and, for expanded clones, a class.

size | J | V | CDR3
. | TRBJ1-1 | TRBV18 | CASSPLQGTNTEAFF
. | TRBJ1-2 | TRBV7-9 | CSSSLAQAGYTF
. | TRBJ2-7 | TRBV19 | CASTAGTGPYEQYF
. | TRBJ2-2 | TRBV9 | CASSEGANPNTGELFF
. | TRBJ2-7 | TRBV9 | CASSEGLAGDLYEQYF
. | TRBJ2-7 | TRBV19 | CASSIERRSGEQYF
. | TRBJ2-1 | TRBV5-1 | CASSLVSGRGYNEQFF
. | TRBJ2-5 | TRBV5-1 | CASSLEPGLPGTVVYQYF
. | TRBJ1-1 | TRBV29-1 | CSVSGPSEAFF
once | TRBJ1-6 | TRBV5-1 | CASSYGASYNSPLHF
. | TRBJ1-5 | TRBV6-5 | CASRGQYNQPQHF
. | TRBJ1-4 | TRBV27 | CASSPWDEGGKLFF
. | TRBJ2-3 | TRBV7-2 | CASSPRTSGTSTDTQYF
. | TRBJ2-3 | TRBV27 | CASSLRGYSNTDTQYF
once | TRBJ1-3 | TRBV14 | CASSQYGTGITGNTIYF
. | TRBJ2-2 | TRBV5-6 | CASSLVGGTTGELFF
. | TRBJ2-2 | TRBV6-5 | CASRFQREGVGELFF
. | TRBJ2-1 | TRBV7-6 | CASSLGGTGMGNEQFF
. | TRBJ2-2 | TRBV19 | CASAQGSNTGELFF
. | TRBJ2-2 | TRBV10-3 | CAISDWGVGTGELFF
once | TRBJ2-5 | TRBV30 | CAWSASGGVQETQYF
few | TRBJ1-1 | TRBV18 | CASLRDQGGTEAFF
. | TRBJ1-3 | TRBV27 | CASRPLGAGNTIYF
. | TRBJ1-1 | TRBV30 | CAWSVAGVNTEAFF
. | TRBJ1-2 | TRBV6-6 | CASTRTGPDYGYTF
few | TRBJ1-1 | TRBV18 | CASSPLSNTEAFF
. | TRBJ2-4 | TRBV5-6 | CASSFTGGGAKNIQYF
. | TRBJ2-4 | TRBV18 | CASSPGGEGNIQYF
. | TRBJ1-6 | TRBV25-1 | CASSARGRAGYNSPLHF